The present T cell receptor beta chain was sequenced within a study of blood T cell repertoires in COVID-19. CDR3 length: 15 residues. Germline trimming cut 4 bases from V and 9 bases from J; bases unmatched to any gene: 12. Germline V CDR1 and CDR2: SNHLY, FYNNEI. The study recruited people aged about 18 to 90 years across around 23 US areas. Recovered status applied to Cohort 3 donors who had two consecutive negative PCRs. It also applied to those with clearance or with symptom resolution. TCRdb keeps only in-frame clones here, not all; method: immunoSEQ multiplex PCR. Among roughly 290,000 clones listed, about 89% were seen once.

V and J are TRBV2 and TRBJ2-1; 7 nucleotides align to TRBD2. Sequenced material: PBMCs or T cells enriched from blood (not recorded which). The source is a woman aged 40-49 years who had recovered from COVID-19. CDR3 in DNA: TGTGCCAGCAGTGCTCTTAGCGGGCACTTTGGTGAGCAGTTCTTC. This sequence encodes CASSALSGHFGEQFF.